The 5 T cell receptor beta chains reported below all come from one sample, sequenced in a study of regulatory and conventional T cells in RAG deficiency. Method: immunoSEQ multiplex PCR; TCRdb's copy keeps in-frame clones and lacks some. The profile shows 9,000 to 9,500 clones, 80% to 90% of them singletons. The sorted regulatory T cells were CD4+, CD25-high and CD127-low, with genomic DNA sequenced. The data were also submitted as part of a second study, on regulatory T cells. This second report adds: Primers: 52 TRBV forward and 13 TRBJ reverse.

The sample comprised Tregs sorted from blood. All receptors come from a human donor in good health.

This chain uses TRBV10-3 with TRBJ1-1; D possibly corresponds to TRBD1 (5 bases). This CDR3 has 13 amino acids. Trimming took 7 bases from V and 3 from J, leaving 12 bases between them. Germline CDR1 reads ENHRY; CDR2 reads SYGVKD. The CDR3, as DNA: TGTGCCATCAAGTCAGCGGGGGACACTGAAGCTTTCTTT. Its translation: CAIKSAGDTEAFF.

Only one count was recorded for this clone. V is TRBV20-1 and J is TRBJ1-2; D ambiguous. This CDR3 spans 11 amino acids. V lost 3 bases, J lost 5 bases, and 7 bases lay in between. Germline CDR1 DFQATT, CDR2 SNEGSKA (reference sequence). CDR3 nucleotides: TGCAGTGCTAGCCCAGCTTATGGCTACACCTTC. This gives the protein CSASPAYGYTF.

The J gene is TRBJ2-7, the V gene TRBV10-3; no firm D call. Germline V gene lookup returns CDR1 ENHRY and CDR2 SYGVKD. Deletions cut 4 bases from V and 3 bases from J, with 7 bases between. The CDR3 spans 12 residues. The CDR3 DNA reads as TGTGCCATCAGTGCCTATAACTACGAGCAGTACTTC. It codes for CAISAYNYEQYF.

The genes are TRBV5-8 and TRBJ2-1; weak D call: TRBD1 (6 bases). The ends were cut back, 1 base at V and 6 bases at J, with 11 bases in the middle. Germline V CDR1 and CDR2: SGHTS, YDEGEE. The CDR3 has 14 amino acids. In DNA, the CDR3 is TGTGCCAGCAGCTTGTACAGGGATCTCAATGAGCAGTTCTTC. The encoded protein is CASSLYRDLNEQFF.

The chain has TRBV19 and TRBJ1-1, with 9 bases lining up with TRBD1. Germline trimming cut 1 base from V and 1 base from J; bases unmatched to any gene: 7. Germline loops: CDR1 LNHDA, CDR2 SQIVND (reference sequence). This CDR3 contains 17 residues. This chain's CDR3 is CASSIARDRVGNTEAFF. The DNA for the CDR3 is TGTGCCAGTAGTATAGCCAGGGACAGGGTAGGGAACACTGAAGCTTTCTTT. Based on the CDR3 plus reference TRBV19 and TRBJ1-1, the full variable domain is DGGITQSPKYLFRKEGQNVTLSCEQNLNHDAMYWYRQDPGQGLRLIYYSQIVNDFQKGDIAEGYSVSREKKESFPLTVTSAQKNPTAFYLCASSIARDRVGNTEAFFGQGTRLTVV.